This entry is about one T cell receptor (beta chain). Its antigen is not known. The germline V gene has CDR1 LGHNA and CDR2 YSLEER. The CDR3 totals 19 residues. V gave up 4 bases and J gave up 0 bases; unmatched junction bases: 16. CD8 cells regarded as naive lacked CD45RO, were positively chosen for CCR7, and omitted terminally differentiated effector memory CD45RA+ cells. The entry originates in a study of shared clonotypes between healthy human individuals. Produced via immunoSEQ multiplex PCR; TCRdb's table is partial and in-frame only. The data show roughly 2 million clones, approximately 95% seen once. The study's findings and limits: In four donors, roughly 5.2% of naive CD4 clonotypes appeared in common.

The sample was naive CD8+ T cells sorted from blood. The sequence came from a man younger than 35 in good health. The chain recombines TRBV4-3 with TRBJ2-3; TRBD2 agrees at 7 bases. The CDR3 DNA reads TGCGCCAGCAGCCTCCTTCGGGGGGTAGGGGAAACTAGCACAGATACGCAGTATTTT. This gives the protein CASSLLRGVGETSTDTQYF.